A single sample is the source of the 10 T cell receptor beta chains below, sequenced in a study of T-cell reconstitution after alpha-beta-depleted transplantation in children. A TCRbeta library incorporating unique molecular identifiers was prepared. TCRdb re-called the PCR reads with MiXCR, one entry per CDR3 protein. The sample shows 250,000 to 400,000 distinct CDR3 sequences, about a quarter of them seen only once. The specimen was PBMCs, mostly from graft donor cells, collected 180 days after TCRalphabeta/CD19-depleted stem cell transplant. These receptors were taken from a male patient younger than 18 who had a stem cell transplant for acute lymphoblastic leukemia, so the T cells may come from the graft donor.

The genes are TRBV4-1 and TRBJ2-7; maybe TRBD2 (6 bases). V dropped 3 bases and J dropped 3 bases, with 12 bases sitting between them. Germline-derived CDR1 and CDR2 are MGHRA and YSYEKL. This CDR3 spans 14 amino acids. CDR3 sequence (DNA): TGCGCCAGCAGCCAGGATAGCGGTATCTACGAGCAGTACTTC. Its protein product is CASSQDSGIYEQYF.

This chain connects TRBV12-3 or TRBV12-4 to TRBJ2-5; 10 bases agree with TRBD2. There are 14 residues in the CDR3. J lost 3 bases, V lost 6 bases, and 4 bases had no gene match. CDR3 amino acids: CASSRGLAEETQYF. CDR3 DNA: TGTGCCAGCAGCCGCGGACTAGCGGAAGAGACCCAGTACTTC.

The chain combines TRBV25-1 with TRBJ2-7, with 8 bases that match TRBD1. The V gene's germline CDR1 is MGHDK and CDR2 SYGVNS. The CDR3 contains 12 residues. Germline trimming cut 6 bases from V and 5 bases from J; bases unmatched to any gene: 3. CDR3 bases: TGTGCCAGCAGCCAGGGGGCTGACGAGCAGTACTTC. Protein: CASSQGADEQYF.

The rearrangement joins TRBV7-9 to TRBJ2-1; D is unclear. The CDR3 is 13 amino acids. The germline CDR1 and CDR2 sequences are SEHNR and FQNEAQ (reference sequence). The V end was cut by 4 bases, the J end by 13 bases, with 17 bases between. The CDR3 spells CASSSGLVPAQFF. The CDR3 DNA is TGTGCCAGCAGCTCCGGCCTAGTGCCGGCTCAGTTCTTC. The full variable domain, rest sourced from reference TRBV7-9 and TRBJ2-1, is DTGVSQNPRHKITKRGQNVTFRCDPISEHNRLYWYRQTLGQGPEFLTYFQNEAQLEKSRLLSDRFSAERPKGSFSTLEIQRTEQGDSAMYLCASSSGLVPAQFFGPGTRLTVL.

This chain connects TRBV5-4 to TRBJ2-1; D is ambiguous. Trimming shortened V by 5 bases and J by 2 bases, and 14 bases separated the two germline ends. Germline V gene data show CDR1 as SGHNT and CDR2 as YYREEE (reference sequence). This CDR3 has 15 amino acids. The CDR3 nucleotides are TGTGCCAGCAGTCCCAGGATTGGCCCCTACAATGAGCAGTTCTTC. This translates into CASSPRIGPYNEQFF.

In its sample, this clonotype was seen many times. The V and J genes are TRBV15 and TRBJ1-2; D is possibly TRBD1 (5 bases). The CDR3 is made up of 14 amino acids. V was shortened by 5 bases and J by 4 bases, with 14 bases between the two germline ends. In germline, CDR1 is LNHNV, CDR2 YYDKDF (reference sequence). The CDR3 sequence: CATSFSGPLYGYTF. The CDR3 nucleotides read TGTGCCACCAGCTTCTCAGGGCCCCTCTATGGCTACACCTTC. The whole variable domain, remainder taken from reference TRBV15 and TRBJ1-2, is DAMVIQNPRYQVTQFGKPVTLSCSQTLNHNVMYWYQQKSSQAPKLLFHYYDKDFNNEADTPDNFQSRRPNTSFCFLDIRSPGLGDTAMYLCATSFSGPLYGYTFGSGTRLTVV.

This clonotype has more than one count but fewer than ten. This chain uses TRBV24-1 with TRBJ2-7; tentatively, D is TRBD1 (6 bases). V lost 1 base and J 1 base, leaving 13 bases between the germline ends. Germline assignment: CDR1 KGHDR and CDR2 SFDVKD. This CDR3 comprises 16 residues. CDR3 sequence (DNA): TGTGCCACCAGTGATTTAATACACAGGGCGTCCTACGAGCAGTACTTC. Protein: CATSDLIHRASYEQYF.

CDR3 sequence (DNA): TGTGCTAGTGGCACGGGACAGGGGAACACTGAAGCTTTCTTT. Its protein product is CASGTGQGNTEAFF. This chain joins TRBV12-5 and TRBJ1-1, with 9 bases identical to TRBD1. Losses at the gene ends were 6 bases for V and 1 base for J; bases not matched to a gene: 3. The CDR3 runs to 14 residues. Looked up from germline, CDR1 is LGHNT and CDR2 is FRNRAP.

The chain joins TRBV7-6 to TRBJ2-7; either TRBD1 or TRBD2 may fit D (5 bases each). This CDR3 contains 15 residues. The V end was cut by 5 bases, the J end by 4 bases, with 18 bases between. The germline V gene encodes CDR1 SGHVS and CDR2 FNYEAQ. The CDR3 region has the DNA TGTGCCAGCAGCCGGGACCCCTCGGGGCCATACGAGCAGTACTTC. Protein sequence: CASSRDPSGPYEQYF.

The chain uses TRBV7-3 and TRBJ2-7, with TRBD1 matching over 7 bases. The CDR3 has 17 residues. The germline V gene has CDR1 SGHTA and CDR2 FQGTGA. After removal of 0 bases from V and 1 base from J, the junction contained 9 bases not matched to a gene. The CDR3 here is CASSLTSGRGFSYEQYF. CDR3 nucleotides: TGTGCCAGCAGCTTAACGTCGGGCAGGGGGTTTTCCTACGAGCAGTACTTC.